Below are 17 T cell receptor beta chains sequenced from a single sample in a study of quantifying T cell responses using KT2 cells. About the study: cDNA was made from DNase-treated RNA using alpha and beta constant primers.

A single-stranded UMI oligo with SP2 sequence was ligated to cDNA 3' ends. First-round PCR used about 4 cycles and beta primers RC1.1 and RC1.2 covering TRBC1 and TRBC2. TCRdb processed the UMI-ligation and nested PCR reads anew with MiXCR; each CDR3 protein has one entry. The sample lists about 33,000 distinct CDR3 sequences; under 13% were seen once. Source material: PBMCs spiked with cells of the T cell clone KT2. These receptors originate from a human donor.

This clonotype occurred many times. The chain has TRBV11-3 and TRBJ2-3, with D possibly TRBD1 on 6 matching bases. Germline V gene sequence: CDR1 SGHNT, CDR2 YENEEA. The V end was cut by 7 bases, the J end by 5 bases, with 19 bases between. This CDR3 is 15 amino acids long. The CDR3 loop reads CASTTGVGAQDTQYF. As DNA, the CDR3 is TGTGCCAGCACCACCGGAGTGGGGGCACAAGATACGCAGTATTTT.

As DNA, the CDR3 is TGTGCCAGCAGCCCCGACAGGAGCACAGATACGCAGTATTTT. It codes for CASSPDRSTDTQYF. The chain combines TRBV16 with TRBJ2-3, with a possible D match to TRBD1 (6 bases). CDR1 and CDR2 (germline): KGHSY, FQNENV. Trimming removed 4 bases at V and 0 bases at J, with 8 bases between. The CDR3 loop spans 14 amino acids. The variable domain in full, completed from reference TRBV16 and TRBJ2-3, reads GEEVAQTPKHLVRGEGQKAKLYCAPIKGHSYVFWYQQVLKNEFKFLISFQNENVFDETGMPKERFSAKCLPNSPCSLEIQATKLEDSAVYFCASSPDRSTDTQYFGPGTRLTVL.

This clonotype is labeled medium-sized (0.01 to 0.1%). The V and J genes are TRBV20-1 and TRBJ2-1; D is ambiguous. CDR3 length equals 12 residues. Trimming removed 3 bases at V and 1 base at J, with 4 bases between. CDR1 and CDR2 from the germline V gene are DFQATT and SNEGSKA (reference sequence). The CDR3 reads CSARGSYNEQFF. DNA of the CDR3: TGCAGTGCTAGGGGGTCCTACAATGAGCAGTTCTTC.

In this sample, this clonotype turned up a few times. This chain connects TRBV20-1 to TRBJ2-3; TRBD2 is a possible D gene (6 bases). This CDR3 is built from 14 residues. Germline-derived CDR1 and CDR2 are DFQATT and SNEGSKA (reference sequence). This CDR3 is CMVPPPGLTDTQYF. The CDR3, as DNA: TGCATGGTCCCCCCACCGGGACTCACAGATACGCAGTATTTT.

The chain recombines TRBV9 with TRBJ2-7, with D perhaps given as TRBD1 or TRBD2 (7 bases each). The CDR3 is 14 residues long. V lost 0 bases and J 5 bases, leaving 12 bases between the germline ends. The V gene's germline CDR1 is SGDLS and CDR2 YYNGEE. CDR3 sequence reads: CASSVAPGGDEQYF. The CDR3 DNA reads as TGTGCCAGCAGCGTAGCCCCAGGGGGGGACGAGCAGTACTTC.

There are many counts of this clonotype. This rearrangement joins TRBV7-8 to TRBJ2-1, with 9 nucleotides matching TRBD1. CDR3 length: 17 residues. Germline CDR1 SGHVS, CDR2 FQNEAQ. Trimming removed 5 bases from V and 6 bases from J; junction bases left unmatched: 14. In DNA, the CDR3 is TGTGCCAGCAGCCGCCCCCGGGACAGGGATCATGTCAATGAGCAGTTCTTC. Translated: CASSRPRDRDHVNEQFF.

In its sample, this clonotype was seen many times. The chain links TRBV20-1 to TRBJ1-1, with a weak D call TRBD1 (6 bases). Trimming stripped 3 bases from V and 1 base from J, with 9 bases between. The CDR3 has 13 residues. Germline lookup yields CDR1 DFQATT and CDR2 SNEGSKA (reference sequence). CDR3 in DNA: TGCAGTGCTAGTAAGGGGGGGAACACTGAAGCTTTCTTT. Translation gives CSASKGGNTEAFF.

In this sample, this clonotype turned up many times. The gene calls are TRBV7-2 and TRBJ1-6, with D perhaps TRBD1 (5 bases). This CDR3 spans 15 amino acids. Per the germline V gene, CDR1 is SGHTA and CDR2 is FQGNSA. The V end lost 5 bases, the J end lost 8 bases, and 16 bases lay between the germline ends. CDR3 sequence (DNA): TGTGCCAGCAGCCTCAGAGAGGGGCTGGATTCACCCCTCCACTTT. Amino acids: CASSLREGLDSPLHF.

At least ten counts were recorded for this clonotype. The chain recombines TRBV6-5 with TRBJ1-4, with TRBD1 as a possible D gene (6 bases). This CDR3 contains 15 residues. The germline CDR1 and CDR2 sequences are MNHEY and SVGAGI. The ends were cut back, 6 bases at V and 3 bases at J, with 14 bases in the middle. The CDR3 DNA is TGTGCCAGCAGCTCCGACAGGACGGCTAATGAAAAACTGTTTTTT. It specifies CASSSDRTANEKLFF.

This clonotype was detected only a few times. J is TRBJ2-5 and V is TRBV30; D uncertain. V was cut by 1 base and J by 5 bases, with 8 bases left in between. Per the germline V gene, CDR1 is GTSNPN and CDR2 is SVGIG (reference sequence). This CDR3 comprises 12 residues. In nucleotides, the CDR3 is TGTGCCTGGAGTGCTAGTGGGGAGACCCAGTACTTC. Encoded protein: CAWSASGETQYF.

This clonotype has a count of ten or more. The gene calls are TRBV20-1 and TRBJ1-4; D remains ambiguous. Trimming stripped 2 bases from V and 14 bases from J, with 12 bases between. The length of the CDR3 is 11 residues. Germline CDR1 and CDR2: DFQATT and SNEGSKA (reference sequence). CDR3 region: CSARFGLDLFF. DNA of the CDR3: TGCAGTGCTAGATTTGGACTCGATCTGTTTTTT.

The V call is TRBV2, the J call TRBJ1-5; weak D call: TRBD1 (6 bases). This CDR3 has 15 amino acids. V lost 7 bases and J 0 bases, leaving 13 bases between the germline ends. Germline loops: CDR1 SNHLY, CDR2 FYNNEI. Here the CDR3 DNA reads TGTGCCAGCAAAGAGACAGGCGTTAGCAATCAGCCCCAGCATTTT. As protein: CASKETGVSNQPQHF.

The chain uses TRBV29-1 and TRBJ1-1, with D perhaps matching TRBD1 (5 bases). Germline CDR1 SQVTM, CDR2 ANQGSEA. This CDR3 region has 14 residues. Trimming removed 2 bases at V and 1 base at J, with 11 bases between. DNA of the CDR3: TGCAGCGTTGAACCCCGGGGGAGGAACACTGAAGCTTTCTTT. Translation gives CSVEPRGRNTEAFF.

This clonotype was picked up a small number of times. The CDR3 DNA follows: TGTGCCAGCAGCTTGTTTGGGTCTAGACCGGATACGCAGTATTTT. The encoded protein is CASSLFGSRPDTQYF. This chain links TRBV5-4 with TRBJ2-3; no reliable D call. Germline assignment: CDR1 SGHNT and CDR2 YYREEE (reference sequence). The V end was cut by 1 base, the J end by 6 bases, with 15 bases between. The CDR3 runs to 15 residues.

The V gene is TRBV2, the J gene TRBJ1-5; possibly TRBD1 for D (6 bases). Germline values: CDR1 SNHLY, CDR2 FYNNEI. This CDR3 is built from 14 residues. Trimming left V 5 bases short and J 4 bases short, with 12 bases between. The DNA of the CDR3 is TGTGCCAGCAGTTCGTACAGGGCGAATCAGCCCCAGCATTTT. Protein: CASSSYRANQPQHF.

In its sample, this clonotype was seen a few times. The rearrangement joins TRBV6-1 to TRBJ1-1; D perhaps matches TRBD1 (6 bases). This CDR3 contains 13 residues. Germline V gene data show CDR1 as MNHNS and CDR2 as SASEGT. The V end was cut by 4 bases, the J end by 3 bases, with 9 bases between. The CDR3 DNA sequence: TGTGCCAGCAGTGTAAGGGGGGACACTGAAGCTTTCTTT. Translation gives CASSVRGDTEAFF.

There are many counts of this clonotype. CDR3 nucleotides: TGTGCCAGCAGTTTGGGAAAGGCGGGCAATGAGCAGTTCTTC. This sequence encodes CASSLGKAGNEQFF. The chain employs TRBV12-3 or TRBV12-4 and TRBJ2-1; the D gene is possibly TRBD2 (5 bases). Trimming removed 3 bases at V and 6 bases at J, with 12 bases between. The CDR3 runs 14 residues.